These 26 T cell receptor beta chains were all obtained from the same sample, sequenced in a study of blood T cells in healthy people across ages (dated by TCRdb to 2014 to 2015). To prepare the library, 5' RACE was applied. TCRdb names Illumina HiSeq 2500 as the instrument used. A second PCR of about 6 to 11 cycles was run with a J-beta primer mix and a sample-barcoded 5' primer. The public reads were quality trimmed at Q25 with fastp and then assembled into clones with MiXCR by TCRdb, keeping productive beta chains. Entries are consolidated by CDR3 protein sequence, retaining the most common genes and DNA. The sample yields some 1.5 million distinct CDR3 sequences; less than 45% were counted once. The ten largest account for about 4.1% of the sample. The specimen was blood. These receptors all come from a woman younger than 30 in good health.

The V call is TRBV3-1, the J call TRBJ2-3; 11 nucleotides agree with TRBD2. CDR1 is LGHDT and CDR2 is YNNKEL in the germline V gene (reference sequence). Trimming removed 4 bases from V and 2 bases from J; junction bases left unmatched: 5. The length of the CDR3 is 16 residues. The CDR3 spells CASSPRTSGFTDTQYF. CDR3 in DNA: TGTGCCAGCAGCCCCCGGACTAGCGGGTTCACAGATACGCAGTATTTT.

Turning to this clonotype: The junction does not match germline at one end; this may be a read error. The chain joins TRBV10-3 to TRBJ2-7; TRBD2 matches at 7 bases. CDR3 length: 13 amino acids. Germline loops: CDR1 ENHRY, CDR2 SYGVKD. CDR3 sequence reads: CTILADLPYEQYF. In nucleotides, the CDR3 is TGTACCATTCTAGCGGACCTCCCCTACGAGCAGTACTTC.

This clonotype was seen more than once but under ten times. CDR3 coding DNA: TGTGCCAGCAGCCTCGCGGGACAGGGGGCGAGCGAGCAGTACTTC. It codes for CASSLAGQGASEQYF. The chain recombines TRBV7-9 with TRBJ2-7; 12 positions match TRBD1. In germline, CDR1 is SEHNR, CDR2 FQNEAQ (reference sequence). The length of the CDR3 is 15 residues. V lost 5 bases to trimming and J lost 6 bases; unmatched junction nucleotides: 8.

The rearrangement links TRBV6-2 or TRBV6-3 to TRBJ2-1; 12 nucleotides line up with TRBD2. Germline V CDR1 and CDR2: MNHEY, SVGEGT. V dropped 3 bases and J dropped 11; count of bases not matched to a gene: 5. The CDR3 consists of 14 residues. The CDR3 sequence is CASSYSLAGGQQFF. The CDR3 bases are TGTGCCAGCAGTTATTCACTAGCGGGAGGCCAGCAGTTCTTC.

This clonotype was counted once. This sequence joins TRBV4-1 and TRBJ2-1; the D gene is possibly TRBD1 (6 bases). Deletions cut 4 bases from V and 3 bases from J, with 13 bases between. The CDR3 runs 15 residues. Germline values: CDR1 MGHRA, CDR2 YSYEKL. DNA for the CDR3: TGCGCCAGCAGCCGAATCTTGGACAGCTACAATGAGCAGTTCTTC. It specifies CASSRILDSYNEQFF.

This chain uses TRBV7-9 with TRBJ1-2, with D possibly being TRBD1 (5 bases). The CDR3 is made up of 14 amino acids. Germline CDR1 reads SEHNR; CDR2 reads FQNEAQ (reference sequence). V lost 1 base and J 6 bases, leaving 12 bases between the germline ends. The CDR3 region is CASSLVAREDGYTF. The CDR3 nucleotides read TGTGCCAGCAGCTTAGTAGCCAGGGAAGATGGCTACACCTTC.

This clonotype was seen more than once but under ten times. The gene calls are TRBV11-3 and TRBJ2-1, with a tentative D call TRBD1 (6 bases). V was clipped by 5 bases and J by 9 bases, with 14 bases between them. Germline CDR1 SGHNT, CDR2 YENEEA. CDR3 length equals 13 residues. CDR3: CASSPNRAGEQFF. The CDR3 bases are TGTGCCAGCAGCCCTAACAGGGCGGGTGAGCAGTTCTTC.

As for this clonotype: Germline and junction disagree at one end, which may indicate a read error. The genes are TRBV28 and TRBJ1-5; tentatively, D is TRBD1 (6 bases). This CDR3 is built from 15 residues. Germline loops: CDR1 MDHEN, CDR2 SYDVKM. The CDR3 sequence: CASSRPWTANHPQHF. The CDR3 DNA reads TGTGCCAGCAGTCGACCCTGGACAGCCAATCACCCCCAGCATTTT.

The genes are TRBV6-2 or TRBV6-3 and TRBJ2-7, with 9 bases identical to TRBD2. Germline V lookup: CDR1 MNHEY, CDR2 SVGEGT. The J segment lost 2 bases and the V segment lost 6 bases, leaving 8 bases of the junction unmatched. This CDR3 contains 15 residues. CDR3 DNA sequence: TGTGCCAGCAGCCACTACGCTAGCGGGGCCTACGAGCAGTACTTC. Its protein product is CASSHYASGAYEQYF.

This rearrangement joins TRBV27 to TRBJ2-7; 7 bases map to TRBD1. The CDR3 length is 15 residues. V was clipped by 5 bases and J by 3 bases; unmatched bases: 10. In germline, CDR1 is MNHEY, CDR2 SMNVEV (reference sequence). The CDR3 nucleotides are TGTGCCAGCAGTCCCTCGGGACAGCCGTACTACGAGCAGTACTTC. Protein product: CASSPSGQPYYEQYF.

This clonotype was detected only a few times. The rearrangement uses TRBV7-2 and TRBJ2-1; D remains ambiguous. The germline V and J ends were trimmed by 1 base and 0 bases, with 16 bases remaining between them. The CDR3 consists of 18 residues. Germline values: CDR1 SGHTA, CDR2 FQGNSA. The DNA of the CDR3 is TGTGCCAGCAGCTTAGTCGGTCTCGCAAGCAGCTCCTACAATGAGCAGTTCTTC. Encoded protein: CASSLVGLASSSYNEQFF.

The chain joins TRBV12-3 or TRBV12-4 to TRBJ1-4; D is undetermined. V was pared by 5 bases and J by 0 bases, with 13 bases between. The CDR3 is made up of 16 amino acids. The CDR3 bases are TGTGCCAGCAGTCCCCTGGGAAGGGCAACTAATGAAAAACTGTTTTTT. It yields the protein CASSPLGRATNEKLFF.

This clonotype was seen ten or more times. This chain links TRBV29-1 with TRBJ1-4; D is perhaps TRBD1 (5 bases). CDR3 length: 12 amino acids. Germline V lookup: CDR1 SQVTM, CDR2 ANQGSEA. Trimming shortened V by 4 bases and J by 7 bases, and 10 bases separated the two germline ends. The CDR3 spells CSVGQGSEKLFF. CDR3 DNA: TGCAGCGTTGGCCAGGGAAGTGAAAAACTGTTTTTT. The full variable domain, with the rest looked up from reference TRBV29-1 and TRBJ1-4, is SAVISQKPSRDICQRGTSLTIQCQVDSQVTMMFWYRQQPGQSLTLIATANQGSEATYESGFVIDKFPISRPNLTFSTLTVSNMSPEDSSIYLCSVGQGSEKLFFGSGTQLSVL.

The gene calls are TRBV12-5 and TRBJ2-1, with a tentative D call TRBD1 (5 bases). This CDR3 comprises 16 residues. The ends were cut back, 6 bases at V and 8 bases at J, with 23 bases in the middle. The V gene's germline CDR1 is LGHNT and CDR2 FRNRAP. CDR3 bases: TGTGCTAGTGGCCCCCCAGATCCCACAGGTTTGGATGAGCAGTTCTTC. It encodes CASGPPDPTGLDEQFF.

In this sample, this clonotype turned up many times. DNA of the CDR3: TGTGCCAGCAGCCTGGACACTAATAATGAGCAGTTCTTC. Protein sequence: CASSLDTNNEQFF. The chain has TRBV12-3 or TRBV12-4 and TRBJ2-1; possibly TRBD1 for D (5 bases). The V and J ends lost 6 bases and 7 bases respectively, with 13 bases between them. This CDR3 comprises 13 residues.

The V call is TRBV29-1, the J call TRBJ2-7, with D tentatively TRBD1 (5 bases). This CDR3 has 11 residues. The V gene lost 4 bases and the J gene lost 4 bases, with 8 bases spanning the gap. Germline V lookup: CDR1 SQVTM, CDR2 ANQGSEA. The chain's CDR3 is CSVGQRYEQYF. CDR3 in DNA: TGCAGCGTTGGACAGCGATACGAGCAGTACTTC.

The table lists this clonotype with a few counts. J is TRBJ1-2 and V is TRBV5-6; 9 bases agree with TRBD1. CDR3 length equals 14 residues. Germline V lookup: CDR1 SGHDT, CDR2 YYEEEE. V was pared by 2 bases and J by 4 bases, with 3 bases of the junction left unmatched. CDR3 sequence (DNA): TGTGCCAGCAGCTTCCGGGACAGGGTCTATGGCTACACCTTC. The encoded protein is CASSFRDRVYGYTF.

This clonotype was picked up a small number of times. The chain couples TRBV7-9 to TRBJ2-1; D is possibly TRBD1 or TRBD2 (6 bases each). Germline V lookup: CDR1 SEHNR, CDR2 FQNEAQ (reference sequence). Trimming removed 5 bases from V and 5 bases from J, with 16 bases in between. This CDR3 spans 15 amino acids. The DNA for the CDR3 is TGTGCCAGCAGCCCCGCAGGGGCGGGGAACAATGAGCAGTTCTTC. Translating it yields CASSPAGAGNNEQFF.

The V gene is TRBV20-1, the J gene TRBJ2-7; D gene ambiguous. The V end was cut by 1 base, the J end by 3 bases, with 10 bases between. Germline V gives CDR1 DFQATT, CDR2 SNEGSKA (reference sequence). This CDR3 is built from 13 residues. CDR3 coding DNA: TGCAGTGCTAGAGCCCCCGTCTACTACGAGCAGTACTTC. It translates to CSARAPVYYEQYF.

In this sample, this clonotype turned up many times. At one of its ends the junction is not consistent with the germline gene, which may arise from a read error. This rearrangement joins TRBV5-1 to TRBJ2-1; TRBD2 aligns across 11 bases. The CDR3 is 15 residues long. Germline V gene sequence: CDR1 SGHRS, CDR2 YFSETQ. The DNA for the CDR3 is TGTGCCAGCAGTTTTACTAGCGGGAGTTACAATGAGCAGTTCTTC. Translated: CASSFTSGSYNEQFF.

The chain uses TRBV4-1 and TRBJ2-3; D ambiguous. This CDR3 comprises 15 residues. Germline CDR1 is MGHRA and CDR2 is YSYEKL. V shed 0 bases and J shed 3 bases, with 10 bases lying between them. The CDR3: CASSQDSPATDTQYF. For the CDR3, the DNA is TGCGCCAGCAGCCAAGATTCCCCGGCTACAGATACGCAGTATTTT.

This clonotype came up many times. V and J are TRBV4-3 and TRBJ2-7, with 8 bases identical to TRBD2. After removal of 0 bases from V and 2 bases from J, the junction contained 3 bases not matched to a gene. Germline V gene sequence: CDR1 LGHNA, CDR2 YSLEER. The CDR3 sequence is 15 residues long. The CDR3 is CASSQDSGTTYEQYF. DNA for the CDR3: TGCGCCAGCAGCCAAGATAGCGGGACCACCTACGAGCAGTACTTC.

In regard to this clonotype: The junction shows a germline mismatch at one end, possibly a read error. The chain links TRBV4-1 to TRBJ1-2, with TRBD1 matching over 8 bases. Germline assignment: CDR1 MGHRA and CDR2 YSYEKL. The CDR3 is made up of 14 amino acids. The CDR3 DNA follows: TGCACCAGCAGCCAAGGGGACAGGAACTATGGCTACACCTTC. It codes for CTSSQGDRNYGYTF.

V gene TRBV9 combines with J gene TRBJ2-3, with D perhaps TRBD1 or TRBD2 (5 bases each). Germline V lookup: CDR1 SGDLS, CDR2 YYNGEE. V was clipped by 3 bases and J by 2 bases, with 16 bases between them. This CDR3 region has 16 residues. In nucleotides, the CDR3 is TGTGCCAGCAGCGCAGGGAGCCCTACGACCACAGATACGCAGTATTTT. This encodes CASSAGSPTTTDTQYF.

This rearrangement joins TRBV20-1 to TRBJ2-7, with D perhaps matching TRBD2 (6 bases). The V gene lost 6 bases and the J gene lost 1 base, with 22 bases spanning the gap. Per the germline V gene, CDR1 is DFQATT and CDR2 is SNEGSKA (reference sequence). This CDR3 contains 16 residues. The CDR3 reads CSAEGPRRIGSYEQYF. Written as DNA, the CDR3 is TGCAGTGCGGAGGGGCCCAGAAGAATTGGTTCCTACGAGCAGTACTTC.

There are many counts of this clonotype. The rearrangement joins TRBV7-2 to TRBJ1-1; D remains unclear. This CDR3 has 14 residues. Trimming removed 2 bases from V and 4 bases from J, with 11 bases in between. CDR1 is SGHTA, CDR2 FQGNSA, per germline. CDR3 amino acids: CASSLFEGGTEAFF. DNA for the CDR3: TGTGCCAGCAGCTTATTTGAGGGAGGCACTGAAGCTTTCTTT.